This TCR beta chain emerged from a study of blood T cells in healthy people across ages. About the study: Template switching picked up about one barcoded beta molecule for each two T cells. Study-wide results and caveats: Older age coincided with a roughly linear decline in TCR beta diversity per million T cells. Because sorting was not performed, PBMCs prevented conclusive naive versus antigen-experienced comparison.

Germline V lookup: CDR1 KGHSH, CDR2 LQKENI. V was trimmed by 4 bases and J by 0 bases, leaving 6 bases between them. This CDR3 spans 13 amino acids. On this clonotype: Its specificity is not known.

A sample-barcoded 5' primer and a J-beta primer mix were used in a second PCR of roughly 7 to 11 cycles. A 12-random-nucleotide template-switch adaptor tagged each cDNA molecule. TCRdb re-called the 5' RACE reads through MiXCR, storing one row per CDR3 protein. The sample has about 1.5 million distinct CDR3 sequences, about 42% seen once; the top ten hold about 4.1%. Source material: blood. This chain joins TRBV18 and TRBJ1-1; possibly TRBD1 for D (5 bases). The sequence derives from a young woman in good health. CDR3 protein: CASSQQVNTEAFF. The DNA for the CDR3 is TGTGCCAGCTCACAACAGGTGAACACTGAAGCTTTCTTT.